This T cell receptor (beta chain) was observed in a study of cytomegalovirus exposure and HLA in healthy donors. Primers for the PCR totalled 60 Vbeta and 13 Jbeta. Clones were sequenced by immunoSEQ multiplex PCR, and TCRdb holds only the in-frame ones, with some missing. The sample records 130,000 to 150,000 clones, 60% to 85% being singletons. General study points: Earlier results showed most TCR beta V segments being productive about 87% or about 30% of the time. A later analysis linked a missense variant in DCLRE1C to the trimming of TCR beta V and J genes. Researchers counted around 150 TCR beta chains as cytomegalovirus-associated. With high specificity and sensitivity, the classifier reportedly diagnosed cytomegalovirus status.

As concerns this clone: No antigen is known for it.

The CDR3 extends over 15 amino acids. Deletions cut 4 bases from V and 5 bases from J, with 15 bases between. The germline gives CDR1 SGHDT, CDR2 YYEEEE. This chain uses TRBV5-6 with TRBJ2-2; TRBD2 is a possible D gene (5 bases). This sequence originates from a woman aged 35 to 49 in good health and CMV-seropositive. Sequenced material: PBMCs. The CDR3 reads CASSPPGPGTGELFF. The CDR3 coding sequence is TGTGCCAGCAGCCCCCCGGGCCCGGGGACCGGGGAGCTGTTTTTT. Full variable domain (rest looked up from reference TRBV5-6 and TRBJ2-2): DAGVTQSPTHLIKTRGQQVTLRCSPKSGHDTVSWYQQALGQGPQFIFQYYEEEERQRGNFPDRFSGHQFPNYSSELNVNALLLGDSALYLCASSPPGPGTGELFFGEGSRLTVL.